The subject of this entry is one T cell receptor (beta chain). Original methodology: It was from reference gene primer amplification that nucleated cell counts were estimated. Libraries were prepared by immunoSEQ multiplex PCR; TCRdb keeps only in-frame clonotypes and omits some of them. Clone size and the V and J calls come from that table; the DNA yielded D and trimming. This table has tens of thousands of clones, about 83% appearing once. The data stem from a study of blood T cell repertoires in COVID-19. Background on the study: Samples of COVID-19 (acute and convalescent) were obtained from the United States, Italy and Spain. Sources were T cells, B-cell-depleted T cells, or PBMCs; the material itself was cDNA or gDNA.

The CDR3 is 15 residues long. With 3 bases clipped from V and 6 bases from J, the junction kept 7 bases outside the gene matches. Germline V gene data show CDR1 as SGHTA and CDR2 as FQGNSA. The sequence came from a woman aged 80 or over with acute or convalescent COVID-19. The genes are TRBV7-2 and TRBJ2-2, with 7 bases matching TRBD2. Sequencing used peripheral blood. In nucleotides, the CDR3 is TGTGCCAGCAGCTTGGCCGGGACTAAGGCCGGGGAGCTGTTTTTT. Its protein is CASSLAGTKAGELFF.